The subject of this entry is one TCR beta chain. The antigen is undetermined. Germline V lookup: CDR1 MNHEY, CDR2 SVGAGI. V was pared by 5 bases and J by 0 bases, with 7 bases between. This CDR3 has 13 residues. It was with 60 Vbeta and 13 Jbeta primers that the PCR ran. Profiled with immunoSEQ multiplex PCR; TCRdb holds only in-frame clones, not every one. The table includes roughly 93,000 clones, under 85% detected once. This specimen belongs to a study of cytomegalovirus exposure and HLA in healthy donors. Study observations and caveats: Accurate prediction of most subjects' HLA-A and HLA-B alleles from TCR beta sequences was reported. It was taken for granted in presence/absence analyses that sequencing depth across donors was roughly uniform. Earlier results showed most TCR beta V segments being productive about 90% or about 30% of the time. Cytomegalovirus association was assigned to about 150 TCR beta chains.

The source of this sequence is a man aged 18-30 years in good health and CMV-seropositive. The chain uses TRBV6-5 and TRBJ1-1; D not resolved. Material: PBMCs. CDR3 DNA sequence: TGTGCCAGCAGTGAATCGGTGAACACTGAAGCTTTCTTT. This gives the protein CASSESVNTEAFF.